The rows below give T cell receptor beta chains drawn from one sample of a study of blood T cell repertoires in COVID-19. Produced via immunoSEQ multiplex PCR; TCRdb's table is partial and in-frame only. Of fewer than 350,000 clones listed, approximately 86% are singletons. The sequenced sample consisted of peripheral blood. The source is a man younger than 30 with active or convalescent COVID-19. The CDR3 runs from the conserved cysteine through the conserved F or W. The D gene is left open where the match is weak. Clone size is shown for a subset of rows, as once, few, many or a class of expanded clone.

clone_size,d_call,j_call,v_call,cdr3_aa,cdr3_nt
.,.,TRBJ2-1,TRBV6-4,CASSATSYNEQFF,TGTGCCAGCAGTGCTACGTCCTACAATGAGCAGTTCTTC
.,.,TRBJ1-5,TRBV18,CASSPSKHNQPQHF,TGTGCCAGCTCACCGTCTAAGCACAATCAGCCCCAGCATTTT
.,.,TRBJ2-5,TRBV19,CASSPNPGAETQYF,TGTGCCAGTAGCCCAAACCCAGGGGCGGAGACCCAGTACTTC
.,.,TRBJ1-5,TRBV5-8,CASSSRTSNQPQHF,TGTGCCAGCAGCTCCCGGACATCGAATCAGCCCCAGCATTTT
.,TRBD2,TRBJ2-2,TRBV5-1,CASSLRLAGDTGELFF,TGCGCCAGCAGCTTAAGACTAGCGGGGGACACCGGGGAGCTGTTTTTT
.,TRBD1,TRBJ1-5,TRBV2,CASSSRQGMGQPQHF,TGTGCCAGCAGTAGCCGACAGGGGATGGGTCAGCCCCAGCATTTT
.,TRBD1,TRBJ2-7,TRBV4-3,CASSTRDRVHEQYF,TGCGCCAGCAGCACACGGGACAGGGTGCACGAGCAGTACTTC
.,.,TRBJ1-1,TRBV20-1,CSPRGEAFF,TGCAGTCCTCGCGGTGAAGCTTTCTTT
.,.,TRBJ1-2,TRBV3-1/TRBV3-2,CASSHRTEYYGYTF,TGTGCCAGCAGCCATAGGACAGAATACTATGGCTACACCTTC
.,.,TRBJ2-7,TRBV7-9,CASSLAGGCGEYEQYF,TGTGCCAGCAGCTTAGCCGGAGGATGTGGGGAATACGAGCAGTACTTC
.,.,TRBJ2-3,TRBV20-1,CSASLGPGRGSTDTQYF,TGCAGTGCTAGTTTAGGTCCCGGGCGGGGAAGCACAGATACGCAGTATTTT
.,.,TRBJ1-1,TRBV13,CASSLYRVAEAFF,TGTGCCAGCAGCTTGTACAGGGTGGCTGAAGCTTTCTTT
once,.,TRBJ1-3,TRBV15,CATSRMDISGNTIYF,TGTGCCACCAGCAGGATGGACATCTCTGGAAACACCATATATTTT
.,TRBD1,TRBJ1-1,TRBV13,CASSTPTGGNTEAFF,TGTGCCAGCAGCACCCCGACAGGGGGCAACACTGAAGCTTTCTTT
few,TRBD1,TRBJ1-5,TRBV19,CASSTVQGPNQPQHF,TGTGCCAGTAGTACAGTACAGGGGCCCAATCAGCCCCAGCATTTT
.,.,TRBJ1-6,TRBV27,CASSSGGSYSYNSPLHF,TGTGCCAGCAGCTCGGGCGGGTCTTACTCCTATAATTCACCCCTCCACTTT
.,TRBD1,TRBJ1-2,TRBV6-1,CASSGLTGTLGNYGYTF,TGTGCCAGCAGTGGTCTGACAGGGACTTTGGGTAACTATGGCTACACCTTC
.,TRBD2,TRBJ2-7,TRBV2,CASSERSSGGGSYEQYF,TGTGCCAGCAGTGAGAGGTCTAGCGGGGGTGGATCCTACGAGCAGTACTTC
.,.,TRBJ2-3,TRBV7-2,CASSLGGVSTDTQYF,TGTGCCAGCAGCTTAGGCGGGGTCTCCACAGATACGCAGTATTTT
.,.,TRBJ1-6,TRBV2,CASSEGSNSYNSPLHF,TGTGCCAGCAGTGAAGGGTCTAACTCCTATAATTCACCCCTCCACTTT
once,.,TRBJ1-5,TRBV10-3,CAISEYPGSSNQPQHF,TGTGCCATCAGTGAGTACCCGGGGTCTAGCAATCAGCCCCAGCATTTT
.,TRBD1,TRBJ1-6,TRBV11-2,CASSAARDRLYNSPLHF,TGTGCCAGCAGCGCAGCCCGGGACAGGCTATATAATTCACCCCTCCACTTT
.,TRBD2,TRBJ2-7,TRBV13,CASSLSLAGGPFEQYF,TGTGCCAGCAGCTTATCGCTAGCGGGGGGGCCCTTCGAGCAGTACTTC
.,TRBD2,TRBJ2-5,TRBV18,CASSPYRTRVETQYF,TGTGCCAGCTCACCTTATAGGACTAGGGTCGAGACCCAGTACTTC
.,.,TRBJ1-2,TRBV7-6,CASSPLEGNYGYTF,TGTGCCAGCAGCCCACTGGAGGGCAACTATGGCTACACCTTC
.,.,TRBJ2-3,TRBV5-1,CASSPDDGVTDTQYF,TGCGCCAGCAGCCCGGATGACGGAGTCACAGATACGCAGTATTTT
.,TRBD2,TRBJ2-3,TRBV11-3,CASSSRLAGGQSTDTQYF,TGTGCCAGCAGCTCCCGACTAGCGGGGGGCCAATCCACAGATACGCAGTATTTT
.,TRBD2,TRBJ2-5,TRBV7-6,CASSRLAGGLETQYF,TGTGCCAGCAGCAGACTAGCGGGGGGGCTAGAGACCCAGTACTTC
.,.,TRBJ1-2,TRBV9,CASSVGRGARDYGYTF,TGTGCCAGCAGCGTAGGTCGGGGGGCGAGGGACTATGGCTACACCTTC
.,.,TRBJ1-2,TRBV6-5,CASNPTSWGYTF,TGTGCCAGCAACCCGACTTCATGGGGCTACACCTTC
.,TRBD2,TRBJ2-3,TRBV6-2/TRBV6-3,CASSQTAGGRTDTQYF,TGTGCCAGCAGCCAAACAGCGGGGGGACGCACAGATACGCAGTATTTT
.,TRBD1,TRBJ2-1,TRBV4-1,CASSQVGGPYNEQFF,TGCGCCAGCAGCCAAGTAGGGGGCCCCTACAATGAGCAGTTCTTC
.,TRBD2,TRBJ2-3,TRBV5-1,CASTPRGAGAPDTQYF,TGCGCCAGCACCCCCCGGGGAGCGGGGGCACCAGATACGCAGTATTTT
.,TRBD2,TRBJ2-7,TRBV5-4,CASSQLAGDSEQYF,TGTGCCAGCAGCCAACTAGCGGGGGACAGCGAGCAGTACTTC
.,.,TRBJ1-2,TRBV29-1,CSVRLMDYGYTF,TGCAGCGTAAGACTCATGGACTATGGCTACACCTTC
.,.,TRBJ2-3,TRBV10-3,CAINPDRSTDTQYF,TGTGCCATCAACCCTGACAGGAGCACAGATACGCAGTATTTT
.,.,TRBJ1-2,TRBV12-3/TRBV12-4,CASSLFDSYGYTF,TGTGCCAGCAGTTTATTTGACAGCTATGGCTACACCTTC
.,.,TRBJ2-6,TRBV6-4,CASSPREASGANVLTF,TGTGCCAGCAGCCCCCGCGAGGCCTCTGGGGCCAACGTCCTGACTTTC
.,.,TRBJ1-2,TRBV25-1,CASSPAGAPAYGYTF,TGTGCCAGCTCCCCTGCAGGGGCGCCCGCCTATGGCTACACCTTC
.,.,TRBJ2-5,TRBV18,CASSPRFEETQYF,TGTGCCAGCTCACCACGATTCGAGGAGACCCAGTACTTC
.,TRBD1,TRBJ1-5,TRBV19,CASNPGQASNQPQHF,TGTGCCAGTAATCCAGGACAGGCTAGCAATCAGCCCCAGCATTTT
once,.,TRBJ2-2,TRBV9,CASSVGTYDTGELFF,TGTGCCAGCAGCGTAGGGACTTACGACACCGGGGAGCTGTTTTTT
few,.,TRBJ1-2,TRBV18,CASSPPSLQYGYTF,TGTGCCAGCTCACCACCGAGCCTACAGTATGGCTACACCTTC
once,TRBD2,TRBJ2-7,TRBV4-2,CASSQDLSSGGAYEQYF,TGTGCCAGCAGCCAAGATCTTTCAAGCGGGGGGGCCTACGAGCAGTACTTC
.,.,TRBJ1-1,TRBV6-5,CASSPTRQEAFF,TGTGCCAGCAGTCCTACCAGACAGGAAGCTTTCTTT
.,.,TRBJ1-3,TRBV4-1,CASSQDKFSGNTIYF,TGCGCCAGCAGCCAAGACAAATTCTCTGGAAACACCATATATTTT
.,TRBD1,TRBJ2-5,TRBV5-1,CASSWAGQGGQETQYF,TGCGCCAGCAGCTGGGCCGGACAGGGAGGACAAGAGACCCAGTACTTC
.,TRBD2,TRBJ2-3,TRBV18,CASSPGTRGVTDTQYF,TGTGCCAGCTCACCCGGGACTAGGGGAGTCACAGATACGCAGTATTTT
.,TRBD1,TRBJ1-1,TRBV6-5,CASSLTGWGNTEAFF,TGTGCCAGCAGTTTGACAGGGTGGGGGAACACTGAAGCTTTCTTT
.,.,TRBJ1-6,TRBV7-2,CASSLGGRGTPLHF,TGTGCCAGCAGCTTAGGGGGGAGGGGGACGCCCCTCCACTTT
.,TRBD2,TRBJ2-7,TRBV6-6,CASTPGGRDEQYF,TGTGCCAGCACCCCGGGAGGTAGGGACGAGCAGTACTTC
once,.,TRBJ1-6,TRBV4-1,CASSQEEDSPLHF,TGCGCCAGCAGCCAAGAGGAGGATTCACCCCTCCACTTT